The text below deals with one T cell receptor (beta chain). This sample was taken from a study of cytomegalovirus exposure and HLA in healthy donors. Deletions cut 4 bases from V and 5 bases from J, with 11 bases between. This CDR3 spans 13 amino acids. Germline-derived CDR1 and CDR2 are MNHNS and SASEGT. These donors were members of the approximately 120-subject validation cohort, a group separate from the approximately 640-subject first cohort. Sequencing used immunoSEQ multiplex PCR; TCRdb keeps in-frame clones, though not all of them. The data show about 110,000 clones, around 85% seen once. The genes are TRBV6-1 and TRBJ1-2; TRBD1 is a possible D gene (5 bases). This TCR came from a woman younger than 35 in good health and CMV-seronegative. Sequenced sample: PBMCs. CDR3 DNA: TGTGCCAGCAGTGTCCAGGGAAAATATGGCTACACCTTC. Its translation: CASSVQGKYGYTF.